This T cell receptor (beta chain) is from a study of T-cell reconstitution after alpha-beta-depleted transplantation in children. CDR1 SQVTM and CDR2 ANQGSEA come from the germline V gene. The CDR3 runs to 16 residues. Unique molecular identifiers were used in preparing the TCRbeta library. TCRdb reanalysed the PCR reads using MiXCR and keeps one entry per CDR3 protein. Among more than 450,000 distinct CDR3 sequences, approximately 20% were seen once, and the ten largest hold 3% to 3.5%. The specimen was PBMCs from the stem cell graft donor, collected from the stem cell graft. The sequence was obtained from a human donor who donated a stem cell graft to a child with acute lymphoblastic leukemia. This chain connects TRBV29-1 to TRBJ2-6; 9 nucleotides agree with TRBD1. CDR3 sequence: CILSDRGSSGANVLTF. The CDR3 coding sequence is TGCATCTTGTCGGACAGGGGCAGCTCTGGGGCCAACGTCCTGACTTTC.